The sample holds a few counts of the clone carrying this T cell receptor beta chain. The target antigen is unknown. The data belong to a study of CD8 T cells in ankylosing spondylitis. Study results and limitations: Relatively scarce in peripheral blood, disease-linked clones were CD8+. Significant enrichment of disease-linked clones was reportedly seen in matched ankylosing spondylitis synovial fluid. Fewer than ten highly homologous variants made up a TCR beta motif that seemed to typify ankylosing spondylitis blood.

TCRdb processed the 5' RACE reads anew with MiXCR; each CDR3 protein has one entry. This sample has 250,000 to 300,000 distinct CDR3 sequences; around 18% occur once, and the top ten carry roughly 8.3%. V lost 7 bases and J lost 2, with 11 bases in between. The CDR3 covers 12 residues. CDR1 and CDR2 (germline): DFQATT, SNEGSKA (reference sequence). This TCR was recovered from a male donor with ankylosing spondylitis or in good health (not recorded which). Sequencing was carried out using blood, either unsorted or a sorted T cell fraction (not recorded which). The V call is TRBV20-1, the J call TRBJ2-5; D perhaps matches TRBD2 (6 bases). This chain's CDR3 is CSVGEVQETQYF. DNA for the CDR3: TGCAGTGTAGGGGAGGTACAAGAGACCCAGTACTTC.